Given below is one T cell receptor beta chain in context. It lacks a known antigen. No base qualities exist here, and no much larger clone lies one base off it. From cysteine to phenylalanine, the CDR3 is 13 amino acids long. The entry retains the CDR3 DNA only, 39 bases that are in frame from base 1. Deletion took 5 bases off V and 3 bases off J, with a span of 11 bases between the germline ends. CDR1 and CDR2 are drawn from the germline V gene (reference sequence): SEHNR, FQNEAQ. CD8 naive samples were obtained by positive selection for CCR7 among CD45RO-negative cells, yielding a CD45RA+CCR7+ population from which TemRA cells were excluded. The donors were healthy, HIV-negative adults with no recently reported acute infections or vaccinations. Every donor was a Caucasian adult living in Nashville, Tennessee, USA. Blood was obtained by leukapheresis, after which PBMCs were separated by Ficoll-Histopaque density gradient centrifugation and cryopreserved in liquid nitrogen vapor phase. Analytical flow cytometry was used to check the purity and quantity of each magnetically sorted T cell population. Each sorted fraction had its genomic DNA isolated and then quantified by UV absorbance on a Nanodrop 2000c.

The data belong to a study of shared clonotypes between healthy human individuals (dated by TCRdb to 2018 to 2021). The study in broad terms: The cohort comprised a couple of women and three men aged 18 to 49 years. For each donor, CD4 naive and CD4 memory were each given three plates, CD8 naive was given two plates, and CD8 memory was given one plate. Blood TCR repertoires of a handful of healthy adults were deeply sequenced to estimate repertoire size and the extent of clonotype sharing between individuals. Different laboratories and diverse techniques were used to prepare libraries and sequence TCR repertoires, to increase sequencing depth and limit assay-specific biases. Leukapheresis yielded between about 0.85 and 10 billion PBMCs per donor. Results the study describes overall, beyond this receptor: Across four donors, approximately 5% of naive CD4, 3% to 4% of naive CD8, approximately 2.5% of memory CD4, and roughly 0.4% of memory CD8 clonotypes were shared. The small number of donors limited the genetic and exposure-history diversity represented. Rarefaction of sorted-subset datasets indicated incomplete sequencing despite the large sequencing depth. Sampling was restricted to blood, and TCR repertoires in tissue are likely to differ from TCR repertoires in blood. Pairwise subsampling indicated that sequencing depth was expected to affect the degree of clonotype sharing among donors. Naive subsets generally had larger estimated clonotype richness than memory subsets. Higher generation probabilities were observed for clonotypes shared by all four sorted-subset donors than for non-shared clonotypes.

TCR CDR3 regions were amplified from genomic DNA by multiplex PCR using the deep immunoSEQ assay. Extracted genomic DNA from each cell subset was distributed evenly across all wells of several immunoSEQ 96-well plates, and each plate was treated as a replicate. For sorted subsets, each replicate PCR was loaded with around 200 ng genomic DNA, equivalent to 30,000 or so T cell genomes. The purified libraries were quantified using a Qubit 3.0 fluorometer, sized with a Bioanalyzer 2100, and then quantified again using the KAPA Library Quantification kit. Every immunoSEQ 96-well plate was sequenced on a dedicated single-read 150-cycle Illumina NextSeq 550 flow cell. Regarding the original processing steps: The immunoSEQ output contained only junctional sequences without quality scores, so filtering could not match that applied to full-length reads. Sequences were annotated with PyIR, a Python wrapper for IgBLAST v1.9, and V/J genes and CDR3 were assigned using IMGT germline references. Reads were filtered out if the reads had weak V/J assignments (E-value above 1e-6), no CDR3, stop codons, out-of-frame junctions, or ambiguous translated residues. V3J clonotypes were defined as sequences sharing an identical inferred V gene, J gene, and CDR3 amino acid sequence. To compute the percentage overlap between repertoires, the number of shared unique clonotypes was divided by the size of the smaller repertoire. Three approaches were used to assess repertoire richness: RTK rarefaction, the Chao1 estimator, and Recon v2.1 estimates of unobserved clonotypes. Generation probabilities were computed with OLGA for all TCRbeta clonotypes obtained by the gDNA method from several donors. In its TCRdb copy, this immuneACCESS table keeps in-frame sequences only and misses some clones. Where compared with another copy, unresolved V genes explain less than half of these, and the others have no known cause. V and J calls and clone size are copied from that table; D and trimming were computed from the DNA. The sample has about 2.1 million clones on record, more than 85% of them singletons. The top ten clones comprise under 2% of the sample.

The rearranged chain carries TRBV7-9 and TRBJ2-7; no D gene call is confident. Sequences were obtained from naive CD8+ T cells from PBMCs. Read against the paper, the sample's cell subset or site label means: CD45RA+CCR7+. The source of this sequence is a man younger than 35 in good health. Some clones in this sample may be carry-over from other donors' samples. This receptor has the CDR3 CASSAPADYEQYF. The sequenced DNA is TGTGCCAGCAGCGCCCCTGCAGACTACGAGCAGTACTTC.